Listed below are T cell receptor beta chains from one sample, sequenced in a study of blood T cells in healthy people across ages. TCRdb used MiXCR to reprocess the 5' RACE reads, holding one entry per CDR3 protein. The sample lists around 800,000 distinct CDR3 sequences, around 45% occurring once. Sequenced material: blood. Receptors originate from a man aged 55 to 69 in good health. The CDR3 runs from the conserved cysteine through the conserved F or W. Each record gives: D gene, CDR3 length, V gene, clone size, J gene, CDR3 DNA, CDR3 protein. The D gene is left open where the match is weak. The size of a clone is reported for some rows only, either as once, few or many, or as a class for expanded clones.

>TRBD2|18|TRBV7-8|few|TRBJ2-3
TGTGCCAGCAGCCCTAGCGGGCCCATTCGTTCCCACACAGATACGCAGTATTTT
CASSPSGPIRSHTDTQYF
>NA|12|TRBV28|few|TRBJ2-7
TGCGCGAGCTACAAGGGCTCCTACGAGCAGTACTTC
CASYKGSYEQYF
>NA|16|TRBV3-1|NA|TRBJ1-1
TGTGCCAGCAGCCAAGAAGGGAAAGCCTTGGACACTGAAGCTTTCTTT
CASSQEGKALDTEAFF
>TRBD1|19|TRBV24-1|few|TRBJ2-1
TGTGCCACCAGTGATTCGGGACAGGGGGCGAGAGTTGCCTACAATGAGCAGTTCTTC
CATSDSGQGARVAYNEQFF
>NA|14|TRBV20-1|NA|TRBJ2-3
TGCAGTGCTATTCCTAGGGGCGGCACAGATACGCAGTATTTT
CSAIPRGGTDTQYF
>TRBD2|17|TRBV6-2/TRBV6-3|NA|TRBJ2-2
TGTGCCAGCAGTTACGGAGCCGGGACTAGCGGGGCCGGGGAGCTGTTTTTT
CASSYGAGTSGAGELFF
>NA|15|TRBV2|NA|TRBJ1-5
TGTGCCAGCAGTAAACGTGAACTTACCAATCAGCCCCAGCATTTT
CASSKRELTNQPQHF
>NA|13|TRBV12-3/TRBV12-4|NA|TRBJ1-1
TGTGCCAGCAGCCCGACAGAGAACACTGAAGCTTTCTTT
CASSPTENTEAFF
>NA|16|TRBV2|many|TRBJ2-1
TGTGCCAGCAAGAAGCGAACCGGGACGGCCGAGCATGAGCAGTTCTTC
CASKKRTGTAEHEQFF
>NA|11|TRBV6-5|NA|TRBJ1-1
TGTGCCAGCAGTTCAGCGGCTGAAGCTTTCTTT
CASSSAAEAFF
>NA|11|TRBV12-3/TRBV12-4|NA|TRBJ2-3
TGTGCCAGCAGTGCCTCGGATACGCAGTATTTT
CASSASDTQYF
>TRBD2|14|TRBV20-1|few|TRBJ2-7
TGCAGTGCTAGCCTCGAGACTAGCACTAGCGAGCAGTACTTC
CSASLETSTSEQYF
>TRBD1|15|TRBV6-5|few|TRBJ1-6
TGTGCCAGCAGTTACACGACAGGGGAGGATTCACCCCTCCACTTT
CASSYTTGEDSPLHF
>TRBD1|15|TRBV25-1|NA|TRBJ2-1
TGTGCCAGCAGTGAAAGGGACAGGGGCTACAATGAGCAGTTCTTC
CASSERDRGYNEQFF
>TRBD1|14|TRBV28|NA|TRBJ2-7
TGTGCCAGCAGTACGACAGGGAACTCCTACGAGCAGTACTTC
CASSTTGNSYEQYF
>TRBD2|13|TRBV30|few|TRBJ2-5
TGTGCCTATGCGCGGGGGGCCCAAGAGACCCAGTACTTC
CAYARGAQETQYF
>NA|14|TRBV10-3|NA|TRBJ2-7
TGTGCCATCAGTGAGTCCAGGGTTGCCTACGAGCAGTACTTC
CAISESRVAYEQYF
>TRBD1|16|TRBV6-2/TRBV6-3|NA|TRBJ1-5
TGTGCCAGCAGAAGCCAGGGGGTCCCAGACAATCAGCCCCAGCATTTT
CASRSQGVPDNQPQHF
>TRBD1|16|TRBV28|NA|TRBJ2-7
TGTGTCAGCAGAACCGCGGGACAGGGAGTCGCCTACGAGCAGTACTTC
CVSRTAGQGVAYEQYF
>TRBD2|13|TRBV24-1|NA|TRBJ2-5
TGTGCCACCAGCTGGACGGGGGGAGAGACCCAGTACTTC
CATSWTGGETQYF
>NA|12|TRBV6-1|NA|TRBJ1-5
TGTGCCACGACTCATAGCAATCAGCCCCAGCATTTT
CATTHSNQPQHF
>NA|14|TRBV7-8|NA|TRBJ1-2
TGTGCCAGCAGCGACCAAGCCAGGGACAATGGCTACACCTTC
CASSDQARDNGYTF
>NA|15|TRBV12-3/TRBV12-4|NA|TRBJ2-7
TGTGCCAGCAGTCCCTCCGGGTTGGGGTTCAACGAGCAGTACTTC
CASSPSGLGFNEQYF
>NA|14|TRBV12-3/TRBV12-4|few|TRBJ1-4
TGTGCCAGCAGTTTAGGGACGGGGAATGAAAAACTGTTTTTT
CASSLGTGNEKLFF
>NA|13|TRBV28|NA|TRBJ2-1
TGTGCCAGCAGTCCTGTCTACTACAATGAGCAGTTCTTC
CASSPVYYNEQFF
>TRBD2|16|TRBV6-2/TRBV6-3|NA|TRBJ2-3
TGTGCCAGCAGTTACGGTATTAGCGGGAGCACAGATACGCAGTATTTT
CASSYGISGSTDTQYF
>NA|16|TRBV30|NA|TRBJ2-7
TGTGCCTGGAGTCACGGCCTCACAGGGTTTCCCTACGAGCAGTACTTC
CAWSHGLTGFPYEQYF
>NA|13|TRBV6-1|NA|TRBJ1-2
TGTGCCAGCAGTCCGTTACACACTTATGGCTACACCTTC
CASSPLHTYGYTF
>NA|11|TRBV12-3/TRBV12-4|NA|TRBJ2-3
TGTGCCAGCAGTTCTAGCAATACGCAGTATTTT
CASSSSNTQYF
>NA|15|TRBV10-3|NA|TRBJ2-7
TGTGCCATCAGTGGGGGGCGACAGGAGCACTACGAGCAGTACTTC
CAISGGRQEHYEQYF
>NA|13|TRBV12-3/TRBV12-4|NA|TRBJ1-4
TGCGCCAGCACCACCGGGACAAATGAAAAACTGTTTTTT
CASTTGTNEKLFF
>NA|13|TRBV20-1|few|TRBJ1-5
TGCAGTGCTAGTATTACAGCTCTCCAGCCCCAGCATTTT
CSASITALQPQHF
>NA|11|TRBV7-2|NA|TRBJ2-7
TGTGCCAGCAGCTTACTCCACGAGCAGTACTTC
CASSLLHEQYF
>TRBD1|13|TRBV7-9|few|TRBJ2-7
TGTGCCAGCACCTACGGGACAGGGGGTGGGCAGTACTTC
CASTYGTGGGQYF
>NA|19|TRBV20-1|NA|TRBJ1-2
TGCAGTGCTAGGAACCCAAGAAAAGCGGCAAGGGAAAGATACTATGGCTACACCTTC
CSARNPRKAARERYYGYTF
>TRBD2|18|TRBV5-8|NA|TRBJ2-3
TGTGCCAGCAGCTTGTCTCGTCTAGCGGGGAGTGGCACAGATACGCGGTATTTT
CASSLSRLAGSGTDTRYF
>TRBD1|15|TRBV6-1|NA|TRBJ2-3
TGTGCCAGGGAGGGGACAGGGGGCGCTTGGGATACGCAGTATTTT
CAREGTGGAWDTQYF
>NA|14|TRBV9|NA|TRBJ2-1
TGTGCCAGCAGCGTCTCCACAGGGTACAATGAGCAGTTCTTC
CASSVSTGYNEQFF
>NA|14|TRBV9|NA|TRBJ1-2
TGTGCCAGCAGCGTAGAGGGTAGTCTCTATGGCTACACCTTC
CASSVEGSLYGYTF
>TRBD1|16|TRBV28|NA|TRBJ2-7
TGTGCCAGCACTGGGGCGGGACAGGGGGCGTTTTACGAGCAGTACTTC
CASTGAGQGAFYEQYF